The rows below give T cell receptor beta chains drawn from one sample of a study of T cells after yellow fever vaccination. TCRdb reanalysed the 5' RACE reads using MiXCR and keeps one entry per CDR3 protein. The sample has hundreds of thousands of distinct CDR3 sequences; around 19% are singletons. The starting material was PBMCs, obtained before the yellow fever booster vaccination. The receptors come from a man in his late teens or twenties who received the YFV17D yellow fever vaccine. Each CDR3 is given with its conserved first and last residue. A D gene is named only where the DNA matches it firmly. Clone size is given for some rows only: seen once, a few or many times, or a class if the clone is expanded.

cdr3_length: 12; d_call: -; v_call: TRBV12-5; clone_size: -; j_call: TRBJ2-5; cdr3_nt: TGTGCTAGTGCCCAGTCCCAAGAGACCCAGTACTTC; cdr3_aa: CASAQSQETQYF
cdr3_length: 15; d_call: TRBD2; v_call: TRBV10-3; clone_size: many; j_call: TRBJ2-3; cdr3_nt: TGTGCCATCAGCTCCCTAGCGGTTAGCACAGATACGCAGTATTTT; cdr3_aa: CAISSLAVSTDTQYF
cdr3_length: 14; d_call: -; v_call: TRBV5-1; clone_size: few; j_call: TRBJ2-1; cdr3_nt: TGCGCCAGCAGCTCTCGGACAGACTACAATGAGCAGTTCTTC; cdr3_aa: CASSSRTDYNEQFF
cdr3_length: 17; d_call: -; v_call: TRBV6-6; clone_size: few; j_call: TRBJ2-6; cdr3_nt: TGTGCCAGCAGCTCCTCAGGACTTAAGCCTGGGGCCAACGTCCTGACTTTC; cdr3_aa: CASSSSGLKPGANVLTF
cdr3_length: 16; d_call: -; v_call: TRBV4-3; clone_size: -; j_call: TRBJ2-2; cdr3_nt: TGCGCCAGCAGCCAAGATAGGCACACTCGGGGGCGGGAGCTGTTTTTT; cdr3_aa: CASSQDRHTRGRELFF
cdr3_length: 16; d_call: TRBD2; v_call: TRBV19; clone_size: -; j_call: TRBJ2-7; cdr3_nt: TGTGCCAGTAGTACCCCAGGACTAGCGGGGGATTACGAGCAGTACTTC; cdr3_aa: CASSTPGLAGDYEQYF
cdr3_length: 13; d_call: -; v_call: TRBV7-6; clone_size: few; j_call: TRBJ1-5; cdr3_nt: TGTGCCAGCAGCTCAGCGGGGGGTCAGCCCCAGCATTTT; cdr3_aa: CASSSAGGQPQHF
cdr3_length: 12; d_call: -; v_call: TRBV20-1; clone_size: few; j_call: TRBJ1-5; cdr3_nt: TGCAGTGCAAACAGGGTGAATCAGCCCCAGCATTTT; cdr3_aa: CSANRVNQPQHF
cdr3_length: 14; d_call: -; v_call: TRBV12-3/TRBV12-4; clone_size: -; j_call: TRBJ2-3; cdr3_nt: TGTGCCAGCAGTTTAAGACAGTACCCAGATACGCAGTATTTT; cdr3_aa: CASSLRQYPDTQYF
cdr3_length: 11; d_call: TRBD1; v_call: TRBV3-1; clone_size: -; j_call: TRBJ2-2; cdr3_nt: TGTGCCAGCCGACAGGGCGGGGAGCTGTTTTTT; cdr3_aa: CASRQGGELFF
cdr3_length: 13; d_call: -; v_call: TRBV18; clone_size: many; j_call: TRBJ2-1; cdr3_nt: TGTGCCAGCTCACCATCCGGAAGAGGCGAGCAGTTCTTC; cdr3_aa: CASSPSGRGEQFF
cdr3_length: 14; d_call: -; v_call: TRBV7-6; clone_size: many; j_call: TRBJ1-2; cdr3_nt: TGTGCCAGCAGCTCCACAGGGAAAAGAGCTGGCTACACCTTC; cdr3_aa: CASSSTGKRAGYTF
cdr3_length: 13; d_call: -; v_call: TRBV27; clone_size: -; j_call: TRBJ2-5; cdr3_nt: TGTGCCAGCAGACCCGGCATTGAAGAGACCCAGTACTTC; cdr3_aa: CASRPGIEETQYF
cdr3_length: 15; d_call: -; v_call: TRBV5-1; clone_size: -; j_call: TRBJ2-1; cdr3_nt: TGCGCCAGCAGCTTGTACAAGAGCTCCTACAATGAGCAGTTCTTC; cdr3_aa: CASSLYKSSYNEQFF
cdr3_length: 15; d_call: TRBD1; v_call: TRBV20-1; clone_size: few; j_call: TRBJ1-2; cdr3_nt: TGCAGTGCCCGGGACAGGGGGCGCTTGGACTATGGCTACACCTTC; cdr3_aa: CSARDRGRLDYGYTF
cdr3_length: 13; d_call: TRBD1; v_call: TRBV20-1; clone_size: -; j_call: TRBJ1-4; cdr3_nt: TGCAGTGCTAGCGGGACAGGGGCTGAAAAACTGTTTTTT; cdr3_aa: CSASGTGAEKLFF
cdr3_length: 14; d_call: TRBD2; v_call: TRBV15; clone_size: many; j_call: TRBJ2-1; cdr3_nt: TGTGCCACCAGCAGAGTCGGCGGGGGGGCGATTCAGTTCTTC; cdr3_aa: CATSRVGGGAIQFF
cdr3_length: 13; d_call: -; v_call: TRBV7-6; clone_size: many; j_call: TRBJ2-1; cdr3_nt: TGTGCCAGCAGCTTAGGGGGCCTGGGTGAGCAGTTCTTC; cdr3_aa: CASSLGGLGEQFF
cdr3_length: 15; d_call: TRBD1; v_call: TRBV7-9; clone_size: few; j_call: TRBJ2-3; cdr3_nt: TGTGCCAGCAGCTCGATGGAGAGGATGACAGGGGAGAAGTATTTT; cdr3_aa: CASSSMERMTGEKYF
cdr3_length: 17; d_call: -; v_call: TRBV5-1; clone_size: -; j_call: TRBJ1-6; cdr3_nt: TGCGCCAGCCGTGGGGGTGCCTTGAGCTCCTATAATTCACCCCTCCACTTT; cdr3_aa: CASRGGALSSYNSPLHF
cdr3_length: 13; d_call: TRBD1; v_call: TRBV10-3; clone_size: -; j_call: TRBJ1-1; cdr3_nt: TGTGCCATATCGGACAGGGAAAACACTGAAGCTTTCTTT; cdr3_aa: CAISDRENTEAFF
cdr3_length: 15; d_call: TRBD1; v_call: TRBV7-3; clone_size: few; j_call: TRBJ1-1; cdr3_nt: TGTGCCAGCAGCCTGACAGGGGGCGCGTCCACTGAAGCTTTCTTT; cdr3_aa: CASSLTGGASTEAFF
cdr3_length: 16; d_call: TRBD2; v_call: TRBV9; clone_size: few; j_call: TRBJ2-1; cdr3_nt: TGTGCCAGCAGCGCTATAGGCGGGGGTGCCTACAATGAGCAGTTCTTC; cdr3_aa: CASSAIGGGAYNEQFF
cdr3_length: 13; d_call: -; v_call: TRBV7-2; clone_size: few; j_call: TRBJ2-4; cdr3_nt: TGTGCCAGCAGCGAACCAGCCAAAAACATTCAGTACTTC; cdr3_aa: CASSEPAKNIQYF
cdr3_length: 15; d_call: -; v_call: TRBV12-3/TRBV12-4; clone_size: few; j_call: TRBJ2-7; cdr3_nt: TGTGCCAGCAGTTTAGTGTCTTGGGGGCAATACGAGCAGTACTTC; cdr3_aa: CASSLVSWGQYEQYF
cdr3_length: 15; d_call: TRBD1; v_call: TRBV5-6; clone_size: -; j_call: TRBJ2-7; cdr3_nt: TGTGCCAGCAGCTTGGCAGGACAGGGTCTCTACGAGCAGTACTTC; cdr3_aa: CASSLAGQGLYEQYF
cdr3_length: 15; d_call: -; v_call: TRBV6-6; clone_size: -; j_call: TRBJ2-3; cdr3_nt: TGTGCCAGCACCCCACAGGCCCTCTACACAGATACGCAGTATTTT; cdr3_aa: CASTPQALYTDTQYF
cdr3_length: 17; d_call: TRBD2; v_call: TRBV28; clone_size: -; j_call: TRBJ2-3; cdr3_nt: TGTGCCAGCAGTTTCCTCGGGGTCAGCGGGGGCACAGATACGCAGTATTTT; cdr3_aa: CASSFLGVSGGTDTQYF
cdr3_length: 12; d_call: -; v_call: TRBV6-1; clone_size: few; j_call: TRBJ2-5; cdr3_nt: TGTGCCAGCAGTGACGTGGGTATCTCCCAGTACTTC; cdr3_aa: CASSDVGISQYF
cdr3_length: 15; d_call: -; v_call: TRBV9; clone_size: -; j_call: TRBJ2-3; cdr3_nt: TGTGCCAGCAGCGCGCGAGGACGGTCCACAGATACGCAGTATTTT; cdr3_aa: CASSARGRSTDTQYF
cdr3_length: 15; d_call: TRBD1; v_call: TRBV6-2/TRBV6-3; clone_size: -; j_call: TRBJ2-5; cdr3_nt: TGTGCCAGCAGATGGGACAGGGGTCCCCGGGAGACCCAGTACTTC; cdr3_aa: CASRWDRGPRETQYF
cdr3_length: 12; d_call: -; v_call: TRBV10-1; clone_size: many; j_call: TRBJ2-7; cdr3_nt: TGCGCCAGCAGTGAGTCGGGGTACGAGCAGTACTTC; cdr3_aa: CASSESGYEQYF
cdr3_length: 13; d_call: -; v_call: TRBV20-1; clone_size: few; j_call: TRBJ1-5; cdr3_nt: TGCAGTGCTAGAAGGGTGGGCACTCAGCCCCAGCATTTT; cdr3_aa: CSARRVGTQPQHF
cdr3_length: 14; d_call: -; v_call: TRBV4-2; clone_size: -; j_call: TRBJ2-5; cdr3_nt: TGTGCCAGCAGCCAAGATTCGGGCTCCTACCCCCTATACTTC; cdr3_aa: CASSQDSGSYPLYF
cdr3_length: 17; d_call: -; v_call: TRBV6-1; clone_size: -; j_call: TRBJ2-5; cdr3_nt: TGTGCCAGCAGCCCGGCCCGAGGGGCCTGGGATCAAGAGACCCAGTACTTC; cdr3_aa: CASSPARGAWDQETQYF
cdr3_length: 11; d_call: -; v_call: TRBV29-1; clone_size: -; j_call: TRBJ2-7; cdr3_nt: TGCAGCGTCCGATTGGGGGACGAGCAGTACTTC; cdr3_aa: CSVRLGDEQYF
cdr3_length: 16; d_call: TRBD2; v_call: TRBV5-1; clone_size: -; j_call: TRBJ2-5; cdr3_nt: TGCGCCAGCAGCTGGGGACTAGCGGAGACCCAAGAGACCCAGTACTTC; cdr3_aa: CASSWGLAETQETQYF
cdr3_length: 14; d_call: -; v_call: TRBV27; clone_size: few; j_call: TRBJ2-3; cdr3_nt: TGTGCCAGCAGTTTATTAGGGGTTACAGATACGCAGTATTTT; cdr3_aa: CASSLLGVTDTQYF
cdr3_length: 16; d_call: TRBD1; v_call: TRBV4-3; clone_size: many; j_call: TRBJ2-2; cdr3_nt: TGCGCCAGCAGCCAGTTCGACAGGGACCTCACCGGGGAGCTGTTTTTT; cdr3_aa: CASSQFDRDLTGELFF
cdr3_length: 16; d_call: -; v_call: TRBV23-1; clone_size: -; j_call: TRBJ2-3; cdr3_nt: TGCGCCAGCAGTCAGCAACCCGGGAGAAACACAGATACGCAGTATTTT; cdr3_aa: CASSQQPGRNTDTQYF
cdr3_length: 15; d_call: -; v_call: TRBV5-1; clone_size: few; j_call: TRBJ2-4; cdr3_nt: TGCGCCAGCAGCTTCCGGGAACTAGCCAAAAACATTCAGTACTTC; cdr3_aa: CASSFRELAKNIQYF
cdr3_length: 15; d_call: -; v_call: TRBV4-2; clone_size: few; j_call: TRBJ1-3; cdr3_nt: TGTGCCAGCCAAGTCGGGGCAGATAGGGGAAACACCATATGTTTT; cdr3_aa: CASQVGADRGNTICF
cdr3_length: 18; d_call: TRBD1; v_call: TRBV7-8; clone_size: once; j_call: TRBJ2-2; cdr3_nt: TGTGCCAGCAGCGTTAGGGTCGTACACAGGGGGCAAACCGGGGAGCTGTTTTTT; cdr3_aa: CASSVRVVHRGQTGELFF
cdr3_length: 15; d_call: -; v_call: TRBV5-1; clone_size: -; j_call: TRBJ1-1; cdr3_nt: TGCGCCAGCAGCGTATCGTGGGGTCGGAACACTGAAGCTTTCTTT; cdr3_aa: CASSVSWGRNTEAFF
cdr3_length: 14; d_call: -; v_call: TRBV20-1; clone_size: few; j_call: TRBJ1-5; cdr3_nt: TGCAGTGCTATACTCCGGGAGTGGGGGCAGCCCCAGCATTTT; cdr3_aa: CSAILREWGQPQHF
cdr3_length: 19; d_call: TRBD2; v_call: TRBV7-8; clone_size: few; j_call: TRBJ2-5; cdr3_nt: TGTGCCAGCAGCCCAAGATCCGCTAGCGGGGGGGCTCTCCAAGAGACCCAGTACTTC; cdr3_aa: CASSPRSASGGALQETQYF
cdr3_length: 14; d_call: TRBD1; v_call: TRBV7-6; clone_size: few; j_call: TRBJ2-1; cdr3_nt: TGTGCCAGCAGCCATGACAGGGTCCACAATGAGCAGTTCTTC; cdr3_aa: CASSHDRVHNEQFF
cdr3_length: 15; d_call: TRBD1; v_call: TRBV28; clone_size: -; j_call: TRBJ2-3; cdr3_nt: TGTGCCAGCGGGGGGGACAGGGAATTAGAAGATACGCAGTATTTT; cdr3_aa: CASGGDRELEDTQYF
cdr3_length: 16; d_call: -; v_call: TRBV4-1; clone_size: -; j_call: TRBJ1-2; cdr3_nt: TGCGCCAGCAGCCCTCCTGGGAGGGGGGAGTCCTATGGCTACACCTTC; cdr3_aa: CASSPPGRGESYGYTF
cdr3_length: 18; d_call: -; v_call: TRBV20-1; clone_size: few; j_call: TRBJ2-2; cdr3_nt: TGCAGTGCTAGAGATGGGGGGCTAGCCGGCTTTTACACCGGGGAGCTGTTTTTT; cdr3_aa: CSARDGGLAGFYTGELFF
cdr3_length: 18; d_call: TRBD2; v_call: TRBV5-1; clone_size: few; j_call: TRBJ2-3; cdr3_nt: TGCGCCAGCAGCCCGGGACTAGCGGGGGCCTCGTCAACAGATACGCAGTATTTT; cdr3_aa: CASSPGLAGASSTDTQYF
cdr3_length: 13; d_call: -; v_call: TRBV5-1; clone_size: few; j_call: TRBJ2-2; cdr3_nt: TGCGCCAGCAGTCCGGGATGGCCGGGGGAGCTGTTTTTT; cdr3_aa: CASSPGWPGELFF